This T cell receptor beta chain was documented in a study of T-cell reconstitution after alpha-beta-depleted transplantation in children. It was with unique molecular identifiers that the TCRbeta library was prepared. A single record per CDR3 protein comes from TCRdb applying MiXCR to the PCR reads. The sample records some 600,000 distinct CDR3 sequences, over 15% being singletons. This clonotype has just one count. The V segment lost 5 bases and the J segment 2 bases; nucleotides outside the gene matches: 19. CDR1 and CDR2 from the germline V gene are SGHAT and FQNNGV. The CDR3 runs to 20 residues. V and J are TRBV11-2 and TRBJ2-3; TRBD2 matches at 10 bases. This material consisted of PBMCs from the stem cell graft donor, taken from the stem cell graft. This receptor was taken from a human donor who donated a stem cell graft to a child with acute myeloid leukemia. The CDR3 region is CASSLQILAGGRSYTDTQYF. For the CDR3, the DNA is TGTGCCAGCAGCCTCCAGATATTAGCGGGGGGCCGTTCCTACACAGATACGCAGTATTTT.